The 3 T cell receptor beta chains below were found in one sample sequenced in a study of blood T cell repertoires in COVID-19. Sequencing was performed with immunoSEQ multiplex PCR; in TCRdb, only in-frame clones are kept and a portion is missing. The sample lists 300,000 to 400,000 clones, about 92% occurring once. Sequences were obtained from PBMCs or T cells enriched from blood (not recorded which). All receptors come from a man between 60 and 70 years old who had recovered from COVID-19.

The V call is TRBV27, the J call TRBJ2-1; 8 bases line up with TRBD1. Germline loops: CDR1 MNHEY, CDR2 SMNVEV (reference sequence). V trimming: 7 bases; J trimming: 6 bases; junction bases outside the gene matches: 8. The CDR3 contains 14 residues. CDR3 loop: CASTTGVYGNEQFF. The DNA of the CDR3 is TGTGCCAGCACGACAGGGGTCTATGGCAATGAGCAGTTCTTC.

The chain has TRBV5-1 and TRBJ2-5; 7 bases agree with TRBD2. CDR1 and CDR2 (germline): SGHRS, YFSETQ. The V segment lost 0 bases and the J segment 5 bases; nucleotides outside the gene matches: 7. The CDR3 is 15 residues long. CDR3 in amino acids: CASSLGSGDGETQYF. Here the CDR3 DNA reads TGCGCCAGCAGCTTGGGGAGCGGGGATGGCGAGACCCAGTACTTC.

This sequence joins TRBV27 and TRBJ2-1, with 11 bases lining up with TRBD1. CDR1 is MNHEY, CDR2 SMNVEV, per germline (reference sequence). Losses at the gene ends were 6 bases for V and 14 bases for J; bases not matched to a gene: 12. This CDR3 region has 14 residues. The CDR3 nucleotides are TGTGCCAGCAGCCCTGCGGGACAGGGGGGGAGCGAGTTCTTC. Translated, it gives CASSPAGQGGSEFF.